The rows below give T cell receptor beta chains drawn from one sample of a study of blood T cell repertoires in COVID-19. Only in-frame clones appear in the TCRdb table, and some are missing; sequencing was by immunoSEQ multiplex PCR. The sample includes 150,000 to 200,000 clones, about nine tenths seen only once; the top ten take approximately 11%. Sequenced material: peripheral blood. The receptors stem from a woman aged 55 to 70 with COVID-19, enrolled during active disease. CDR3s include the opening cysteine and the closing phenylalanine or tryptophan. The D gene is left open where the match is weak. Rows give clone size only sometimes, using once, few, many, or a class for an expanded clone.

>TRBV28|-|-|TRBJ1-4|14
CASSFWSRNEKLFF
TGTGCCAGCAGTTTTTGGAGTCGTAATGAAAAACTGTTTTTT
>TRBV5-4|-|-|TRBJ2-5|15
CASSLPGEFQETQYF
TGTGCCAGCAGCTTACCAGGGGAGTTCCAAGAGACCCAGTACTTC
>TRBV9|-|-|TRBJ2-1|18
CASSPRMLLRDRFNEQFF
TGTGCCAGCAGCCCCAGGATGTTGTTGCGGGACCGTTTCAATGAGCAGTTCTTC
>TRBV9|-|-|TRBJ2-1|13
CASSGGGGGEQFF
TGTGCCAGCAGCGGCGGGGGAGGGGGTGAGCAGTTCTTC
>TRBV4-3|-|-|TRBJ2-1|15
CASSQAIAVYNEQFF
TGCGCCAGCAGCCAGGCAATAGCGGTTTACAATGAGCAGTTCTTC
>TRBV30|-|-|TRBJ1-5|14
CAWRRIGAGQPQHF
TGTGCCTGGAGAAGGATAGGGGCTGGGCAGCCCCAGCATTTT
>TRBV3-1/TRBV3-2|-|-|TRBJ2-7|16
CASSQVGGSKPYEQYF
TGTGCCAGCAGCCAAGTTGGGGGGAGTAAACCCTACGAGCAGTACTTC
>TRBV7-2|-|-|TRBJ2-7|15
CASSLDPGESYEQYF
TGTGCCAGCAGCTTAGATCCGGGAGAGTCCTACGAGCAGTACTTC
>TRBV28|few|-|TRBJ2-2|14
CASFEQGWSGELFF
TGTGCCAGTTTTGAACAGGGTTGGTCCGGGGAGCTGTTTTTT
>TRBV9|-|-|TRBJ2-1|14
CASSVAGTYNEQFF
TGTGCCAGCAGCGTAGCCGGGACCTACAATGAGCAGTTCTTC
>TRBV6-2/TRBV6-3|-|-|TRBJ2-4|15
CASSLPQGGGNIQYF
TGTGCCAGCAGTCTACCCCAGGGGGGCGGAAACATTCAGTACTTC
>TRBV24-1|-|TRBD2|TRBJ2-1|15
CATSDPGLGDNEQFF
TGTGCCACCAGTGACCCCGGACTAGGGGACAATGAGCAGTTCTTC
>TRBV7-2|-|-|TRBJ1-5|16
CASSLRLGEGSQPQHF
TGTGCCAGCAGCTTACGACTTGGGGAGGGTAGCCAGCCCCAGCATTTT
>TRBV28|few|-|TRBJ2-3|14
CASSLGQPPYTQYF
TGTGCCAGCAGTTTGGGCCAACCCCCATATACGCAGTATTTT
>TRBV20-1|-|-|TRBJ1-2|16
CSASREPGLGKGGYTF
TGCAGTGCTAGTCGTGAGCCGGGACTGGGAAAAGGTGGCTACACCTTC
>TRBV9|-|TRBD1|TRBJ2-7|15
CASSVAGQVNYEQYF
TGTGCCAGCAGCGTAGCGGGACAGGTCAACTACGAGCAGTACTTC
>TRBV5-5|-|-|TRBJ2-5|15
CASSFPTGYQETQYF
TGTGCCAGCAGCTTTCCCACAGGGTACCAAGAGACCCAGTACTTC
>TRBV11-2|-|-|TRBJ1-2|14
CASSLAGHNYGYTF
TGTGCCAGCAGCTTGGCAGGCCATAACTATGGCTACACCTTC
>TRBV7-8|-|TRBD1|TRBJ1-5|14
CASSQRTGDQPQHF
TGTGCCAGCAGCCAACGGACAGGGGATCAGCCCCAGCATTTT
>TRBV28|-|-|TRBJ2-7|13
CASSWFGVYEQYF
TGTGCCAGCAGTTGGTTCGGAGTATACGAGCAGTACTTC
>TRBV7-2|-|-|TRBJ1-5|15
CASSLANRANQPQHF
TGTGCCAGCAGCTTAGCGAACAGGGCCAATCAGCCCCAGCATTTT
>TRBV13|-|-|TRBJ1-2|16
CASSLPLTPPDYGYTF
TGTGCCAGCAGCTTACCACTAACCCCCCCCGACTATGGCTACACCTTC
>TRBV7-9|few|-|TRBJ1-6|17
CASSPVVREAGESPLHF
TGTGCCAGCAGCCCGGTGGTACGGGAGGCGGGAGAATCACCCCTCCACTTT
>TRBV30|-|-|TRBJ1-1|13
CAWTQDINTEAFF
TGTGCCTGGACCCAGGACATTAACACTGAAGCTTTCTTT
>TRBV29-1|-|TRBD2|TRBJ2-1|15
CSLFGTSESYNEQFF
TGCAGCCTATTTGGAACTAGCGAGTCCTACAATGAGCAGTTCTTC